A single TCR beta chain is shown here with its context. This sample stems from a study of cytomegalovirus exposure and HLA in healthy donors. The CDR3 covers 13 residues. J was trimmed by 0 bases and V by 7 bases; bases with no gene match: 2. From germline, CDR1 is SQVTM and CDR2 ANQGSEA. Researchers ran the PCR with 60 Vbeta and 13 Jbeta primers. The method was immunoSEQ multiplex PCR; TCRdb's version includes in-frame clones alone and lacks a portion of them. The sample carries about 210,000 clones, 80% to 90% recorded once. The sample comprised PBMCs. V is TRBV29-1 and J is TRBJ2-2; 7 nucleotides match TRBD1. The receptor was derived from a woman aged 25 to 39 in good health and CMV-seronegative. CDR3 bases: TGCAGCGGCGGACAGGCGAACACCGGGGAGCTGTTTTTT. Translation: CSGGQANTGELFF.